The 32 T cell receptor beta chains reported below all come from one sample, sequenced in a study of blood T cell repertoires in COVID-19. Measured with immunoSEQ multiplex PCR; TCRdb has only the in-frame clones, and not every one. The sample shows about 460,000 clones, 88% of them seen only once. What was sequenced was PBMCs or T cells enriched from blood (not recorded which). All receptors come from a woman in her sixties who had recovered from COVID-19.

The chain recombines TRBV10-3 with TRBJ2-7; 9 bases match TRBD1. The V gene's germline CDR1 is ENHRY and CDR2 SYGVKD. The CDR3 totals 15 residues. Trimming took 5 bases from V and 3 from J; bases not matched to a gene: 8. The CDR3 coding sequence is TGTGCCATCAGTACGGGACAGGGACCCTACTACGAGCAGTACTTC. This sequence encodes CAISTGQGPYYEQYF.

The chain couples TRBV28 to TRBJ2-1, with a possible D match to TRBD2 (7 bases). V lost 8 bases and J lost 0, with 11 bases in between. In germline, CDR1 is MDHEN, CDR2 SYDVKM. CDR3 length: 14 amino acids. The CDR3: CASLRGGSYNEQFF. The CDR3 nucleotides read TGTGCCAGCTTGAGGGGGGGCTCCTACAATGAGCAGTTCTTC. Full variable domain (rest looked up from reference TRBV28 and TRBJ2-1): DVKVTQSSRYLVKRTGEKVFLECVQDMDHENMFWYRQDPGLGLRLIYFSYDVKMKEKGDIPEGYSVSREKKERFSLILESASTNQTSMYLCASLRGGSYNEQFFGPGTRLTVL.

The J gene is TRBJ1-2, the V gene TRBV29-1, with a tentative D call TRBD1 (5 bases). CDR3 length: 12 amino acids. V lost 3 bases to trimming and J lost 4 bases, with 9 bases between them. From germline, CDR1 is SQVTM and CDR2 ANQGSEA. This CDR3 reads CSVETASYGYTF. The CDR3 bases are TGCAGCGTTGAGACAGCCTCCTATGGCTACACCTTC.

This chain connects TRBV6-5 to TRBJ2-3; a possible D gene is TRBD2 (7 bases). Germline CDR1 is MNHEY and CDR2 is SVGAGI. This CDR3 region has 15 residues. V dropped 2 bases and J dropped 2 bases, with 11 bases sitting between them. The CDR3 is CASSYRGASTDTQYF. In nucleotides, the CDR3 is TGTGCCAGCAGTTACCGGGGGGCCTCCACAGATACGCAGTATTTT.

J is TRBJ1-2 and V is TRBV29-1; unclear D gene. The CDR3 extends over 13 amino acids. Trimming cost V 1 base and J 4 bases, with 10 bases left between them. Germline V gene lookup returns CDR1 SQVTM and CDR2 ANQGSEA. CDR3: CSVEGETPYGYTF. CDR3 nucleotide sequence: TGCAGCGTTGAAGGGGAGACACCCTATGGCTACACCTTC.

This rearrangement joins TRBV10-3 to TRBJ2-2; tentative D call: TRBD1 (5 bases). V was trimmed by 5 bases and J by 4 bases, leaving 8 bases between them. The germline V gene has CDR1 ENHRY and CDR2 SYGVKD. CDR3 length: 13 amino acids. This CDR3 reads CAISSGITGELFF. CDR3 DNA sequence: TGTGCCATCAGTTCAGGGATCACCGGGGAGCTGTTTTTT.

The gene calls are TRBV7-9 and TRBJ1-2, with D unclear. The CDR3 is 15 residues long. CDR1 and CDR2 (germline): SEHNR, FQNEAQ (reference sequence). Trimming stripped 4 bases from V and 3 bases from J, with 15 bases between. CDR3 region: CASSSVKEAYYGYTF. For the CDR3, the DNA is TGTGCCAGCAGCTCAGTCAAAGAGGCTTACTATGGCTACACCTTC.

This clone was detected only once. The genes are TRBV19 and TRBJ2-5, with a tentative D call TRBD1 (5 bases). Trimming left V 1 base short and J 3 bases short, with 9 bases between. Germline loops: CDR1 LNHDA, CDR2 SQIVND (reference sequence). This CDR3 region has 14 residues. CDR3 residues: CASSIVGLEETQYF. The CDR3 DNA is TGTGCCAGTAGTATAGTGGGGCTGGAAGAGACCCAGTACTTC.

This clone was observed once. V and J are TRBV5-4 and TRBJ2-3; D may be TRBD1 (7 bases). Per the germline V gene, CDR1 is SGHNT and CDR2 is YYREEE (reference sequence). The V end was cut by 0 bases, the J end by 1 base, with 15 bases between. This CDR3 has 17 residues. This CDR3 reads CASSLAGARGGTDTQYF. The DNA of the CDR3 is TGTGCCAGCAGCTTGGCCGGCGCCAGGGGGGGCACAGATACGCAGTATTTT. Filled out from reference TRBV5-4 and TRBJ2-3, the complete variable domain reads ETGVTQSPTHLIKTRGQQVTLRCSSQSGHNTVSWYQQALGQGPQFIFQYYREEENGRGNFPPRFSGLQFPNYSSELNVNALELDDSALYLCASSLAGARGGTDTQYFGPGTRLTVL.

This clone was recorded once. The chain combines TRBV6-5 with TRBJ1-5; D is perhaps TRBD1 (6 bases). Germline V gene sequence: CDR1 MNHEY, CDR2 SVGAGI. The CDR3 is 12 amino acids. V was pared by 8 bases and J by 8 bases, with 13 bases between. The CDR3 region is CASGQAGEPQHF. Here the CDR3 DNA reads TGTGCCAGCGGACAAGCAGGGGAGCCCCAGCATTTT.

The chain combines TRBV30 with TRBJ1-2; the match to TRBD1 covers 9 bases. V shed 8 bases, J shed 0 bases, and the junction held 10 bases outside the gene matches. The CDR3 spans 15 residues. Germline assignment: CDR1 GTSNPN and CDR2 SVGIG (reference sequence). CDR3 DNA sequence: TGTGCCCGTGGGACAGGGAAGGAAGCTAACTATGGCTACACCTTC. Encoded protein: CARGTGKEANYGYTF.

For this clone: At the DNA level, this CDR3 is encoded by other sequences in the same sample as well. The rearrangement uses TRBV6-5 and TRBJ1-1; D not certain. The CDR3 contains 15 residues. From germline, CDR1 is MNHEY and CDR2 SVGAGI. V lost 2 bases to trimming and J lost 1 base, with 11 bases between them. CDR3 in amino acids: CASSYGAGWNTEAFF. The CDR3 DNA sequence: TGTGCCAGCAGTTACGGCGCCGGGTGGAACACTGAAGCTTTCTTT.

This chain connects TRBV12-3 or TRBV12-4 to TRBJ1-1; D is possibly TRBD1 (5 bases). The CDR3 extends over 13 amino acids. V lost 6 bases and J 4 bases, leaving 12 bases between the germline ends. Here the CDR3 reads CASSQTALTEAFF. For the CDR3, the DNA is TGTGCCAGCAGCCAGACAGCGCTCACTGAAGCTTTCTTT.

This chain links TRBV6-6 with TRBJ2-7, with 7 bases matching TRBD1. Trimming removed 5 bases from V and 5 bases from J; junction bases left unmatched: 6. CDR3 length: 13 residues. Per the germline V gene, CDR1 is MNHNY and CDR2 is SVGAGI (reference sequence). DNA for the CDR3: TGTGCCAGCAGTCGGGACAGTTGGGACGAGCAGTACGTC. Protein product: CASSRDSWDEQYV.

The chain links TRBV5-4 to TRBJ2-2; 8 bases are shared with TRBD1. J gave up 0 bases and V 4 bases, and 2 bases lay outside the gene matches. Per the germline V gene, CDR1 is SGHNT and CDR2 is YYREEE (reference sequence). The CDR3 loop spans 15 amino acids. CDR3 amino acids: CASSPDRANTGELFF. For the CDR3, the DNA is TGTGCCAGCAGCCCGGACAGGGCGAACACCGGGGAGCTGTTTTTT.

The chain joins TRBV12-3 or TRBV12-4 to TRBJ1-1, with a tentative D call TRBD1 (5 bases). The germline V and J ends were trimmed by 5 bases and 6 bases, with 10 bases remaining between them. This CDR3 region has 12 residues. DNA for the CDR3: TGTGCCAGCAGTCCACAGGTTTCTGAAGCTTTCTTT. Its protein is CASSPQVSEAFF.

This chain uses TRBV28 with TRBJ2-7, with D possibly TRBD2 on 6 matching bases. Deletions cut 9 bases from V and 4 bases from J, with 13 bases between. Germline values: CDR1 MDHEN, CDR2 SYDVKM. This CDR3 is built from 12 residues. CDR3 protein: CASAGLLYEQYV. The CDR3 DNA reads TGTGCCAGTGCGGGACTCCTATACGAGCAGTACGTC.

The chain combines TRBV6-5 with TRBJ1-1; 8 nucleotides match TRBD1. The CDR3 covers 13 residues. V was clipped by 10 bases and J by 6 bases; unmatched bases: 10. CDR1 and CDR2 (germline): MNHEY, SVGAGI. The CDR3 bases are TGTGCCACCATTGGACAGGGAAGGCCTGAAGCTTTCTTT. It encodes CATIGQGRPEAFF.

J is TRBJ2-1 and V is TRBV6-1, with TRBD1 as a possible D gene (6 bases). V lost 2 bases to trimming and J lost 2 bases, with 13 bases between them. The CDR3 loop spans 16 amino acids. Looked up from germline, CDR1 is MNHNS and CDR2 is SASEGT. CDR3 nucleotide sequence: TGTGCCAGCAGTGAAAGCGCAGGGGTGACCTACAATGAGCAGTTCTTC. Its translation: CASSESAGVTYNEQFF.

The chain is built from TRBV5-6 and TRBJ2-6; 8 nucleotides align to TRBD1. Germline loops: CDR1 SGHDT, CDR2 YYEEEE. V lost 0 bases to trimming and J lost 0 bases; unmatched junction nucleotides: 5. The CDR3 totals 18 residues. The CDR3, as DNA: TGTGCCAGCAGCTTGGGACAGGGGCTTTCCTCTGGGGCCAACGTCCTGACTTTC. Translated, it gives CASSLGQGLSSGANVLTF.

This CDR3 is CAWSGQGLGNYGYTF. CDR3 in DNA: TGTGCCTGGAGTGGACAGGGACTTGGCAACTATGGCTACACCTTC. V gene TRBV30 combines with J gene TRBJ1-2; 7 nucleotides match TRBD1. The junction had 7 bases not matched to a gene; V was cut back by 1 base and J by 2 bases. Germline V gives CDR1 GTSNPN, CDR2 SVGIG (reference sequence). The CDR3 runs to 15 residues.

The chain uses TRBV2 and TRBJ1-6; D gene ambiguous. This CDR3 spans 15 amino acids. The germline CDR1 and CDR2 sequences are SNHLY and FYNNEI. The V end lost 8 bases, the J end lost 7 bases, and 18 bases lay between the germline ends. CDR3 nucleotides: TGTGCCAGCCAGTCGAGCGCTGGAAGCAATTCACCCCTCCACTTT. Residues: CASQSSAGSNSPLHF.

This CDR3 is CASSDQSRRSEQYF. Here the CDR3 DNA reads TGTGCCAGCAGTGACCAGAGCCGACGGAGCGAGCAGTACTTC. V and J are TRBV27 and TRBJ2-7, with D uncertain. There are 14 residues in the CDR3. V was cut by 5 bases and J by 6 bases, with 17 bases left in between. Germline V gene sequence: CDR1 MNHEY, CDR2 SMNVEV (reference sequence).

The CDR3 DNA reads as TGTGCCACCAGGGCGAACAGGGGAAACACCGGGGAGCTGTTTTTT. Translation gives CATRANRGNTGELFF. V is TRBV18 and J is TRBJ2-2; 7 nucleotides line up with TRBD1. Germline lookup yields CDR1 KGHSH and CDR2 LQKENI. The V segment lost 10 bases and the J segment 2 bases; nucleotides outside the gene matches: 10. The CDR3 sequence is 15 residues long.

The chain employs TRBV6-5 and TRBJ2-7; a possible D gene is TRBD1 (6 bases). From germline, CDR1 is MNHEY and CDR2 SVGAGI. V was shortened by 3 bases and J by 7 bases, with 13 bases between the two germline ends. This CDR3 comprises 13 residues. Here the CDR3 DNA reads TGTGCCAGCAGTTATGGGAGCCAGGGGGAGCAGTACGTC. This codes for CASSYGSQGEQYV.

The J gene is TRBJ1-5, the V gene TRBV5-1; TRBD1 matches 7 bases. Germline CDR1 reads SGHRS; CDR2 reads YFSETQ. V gave up 5 bases and J gave up 7 bases; unmatched junction bases: 6. The CDR3 is 13 residues long. CDR3 bases: TGCGCCAGCAGTATCCAGGGGGAACAGCCCCAGCATTTT. It codes for CASSIQGEQPQHF.

This clone was detected a few times. This sequence joins TRBV19 and TRBJ1-1; tentatively, D is TRBD1 (6 bases). The CDR3 totals 13 residues. V dropped 5 bases and J dropped 4 bases, with 11 bases sitting between them. Germline V gives CDR1 LNHDA, CDR2 SQIVND (reference sequence). The CDR3 nucleotides are TGTGCCAGTAGTGTGGAACAGGGCACTGAAGCTTTCTTT. It codes for CASSVEQGTEAFF. Full variable domain (missing parts from reference TRBV19 and TRBJ1-1): DGGITQSPKYLFRKEGQNVTLSCEQNLNHDAMYWYRQDPGQGLRLIYYSQIVNDFQKGDIAEGYSVSREKKESFPLTVTSAQKNPTAFYLCASSVEQGTEAFFGQGTRLTVV.

The chain combines TRBV4-1 with TRBJ1-4; tentatively, D is TRBD1 (5 bases). Germline lookup yields CDR1 MGHRA and CDR2 YSYEKL. CDR3 length: 14 residues. V was cut by 2 bases and J by 7 bases, with 11 bases left in between. The CDR3 protein is CASSQQLGLEKLFF. In DNA form, the CDR3 reads TGCGCCAGCAGCCAACAATTGGGACTTGAAAAACTGTTTTTT.

This clone was counted a few times. The gene calls are TRBV7-8 and TRBJ1-6; D perhaps matches TRBD1 (6 bases). Germline assignment: CDR1 SGHVS and CDR2 FQNEAQ. Trimming stripped 4 bases from V and 10 bases from J, with 11 bases between. There are 13 residues in the CDR3. This chain's CDR3 is CASSSTGYSPLHF. The DNA for the CDR3 is TGTGCCAGCAGCTCCACAGGGTACTCACCCCTCCACTTT. Variable domain in full (rest from reference TRBV7-8 and TRBJ1-6): GAGVSQSPRYKVAKRGQDVALRCDPISGHVSLFWYQQALGQGPEFLTYFQNEAQLDKSGLPSDRFFAERPEGSVSTLKIQRTQQEDSAVYLCASSSTGYSPLHFGNGTRLTVT.

The chain combines TRBV6-5 with TRBJ1-3, with 7 positions matching TRBD1. The CDR3 has 15 residues. Trimming removed 6 bases from V and 2 bases from J; junction bases left unmatched: 7. The germline V gene has CDR1 MNHEY and CDR2 SVGAGI. The CDR3 region has the DNA TGTGCCAGCAGGGATACAGGGGAAGCTGGAAACACCATATATTTT. Translating it yields CASRDTGEAGNTIYF.

The chain's CDR3 is CASSLWRTGTYGYTF. The CDR3 region has the DNA TGCGCCAGCAGCTTGTGGCGGACAGGGACCTATGGCTACACCTTC. The chain is built from TRBV5-1 and TRBJ1-2; 8 bases are a match to TRBD1. V was clipped by 1 base and J by 4 bases; unmatched bases: 6. Germline V gives CDR1 SGHRS, CDR2 YFSETQ. This CDR3 spans 15 amino acids. The complete variable domain, with remaining parts taken from reference TRBV5-1 and TRBJ1-2, reads KAGVTQTPRYLIKTRGQQVTLSCSPISGHRSVSWYQQTPGQGLQFLFEYFSETQRNKGNFPGRFSGRQFSNSRSEMNVSTLELGDSALYLCASSLWRTGTYGYTFGSGTRLTVV.

The chain couples TRBV11-2 to TRBJ1-6; possible D gene TRBD1, 5 bases. The CDR3 length is 15 residues. Trimming took off 5 bases at V and 7 bases at J, with 15 bases between the two ends. Per the germline V gene, CDR1 is SGHAT and CDR2 is FQNNGV. The CDR3 DNA sequence: TGTGCCAGCAGCCTCCGGTTCCAGGGAAATTCACCCCTCCACTTT. This encodes CASSLRFQGNSPLHF.